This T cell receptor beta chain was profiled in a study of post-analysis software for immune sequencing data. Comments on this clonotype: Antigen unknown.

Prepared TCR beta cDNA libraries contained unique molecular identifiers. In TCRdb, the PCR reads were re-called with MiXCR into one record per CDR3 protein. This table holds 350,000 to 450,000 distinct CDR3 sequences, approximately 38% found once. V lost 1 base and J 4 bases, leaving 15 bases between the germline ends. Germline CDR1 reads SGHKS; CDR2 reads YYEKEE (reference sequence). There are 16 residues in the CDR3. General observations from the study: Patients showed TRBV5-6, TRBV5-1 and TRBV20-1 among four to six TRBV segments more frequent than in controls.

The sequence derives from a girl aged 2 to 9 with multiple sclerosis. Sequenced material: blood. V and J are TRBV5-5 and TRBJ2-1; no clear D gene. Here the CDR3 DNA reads TGTGCCAGCAGCTTGTTGACCCTCGGGCGATACAATGAGCAGTTCTTC. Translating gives CASSLLTLGRYNEQFF.